The clone carrying this TCR beta chain was seen ten or more times. Stated time point: sample taken at primary tumor resection. Tumor, nontumor lung or frozen PBMC supplied whole RNA that was sequenced unsorted. These data originate in a study of spatial heterogeneity in lung cancer. The CDR3 contains 13 residues. Trimming at V came to 6 bases and at J to 4 bases, leaving 7 bases not matched to a gene. The germline V gene encodes CDR1 SQVTM and CDR2 ANQGSEA. TCRdb processed the 5' RACE reads anew with MiXCR; each CDR3 protein has one entry. The repertoire includes 89,000 or so distinct CDR3 sequences, approximately 21% of them detected once, and roughly 6.2% sits in the top ten.

The chain joins TRBV29-1 to TRBJ2-5; TRBD1 agrees at 8 bases. The starting material was PBMCs, obtained at surgery. This TCR came from a male donor with early-stage non-small cell lung cancer. CDR3 protein: CSVRQGTGETQYF. CDR3 nucleotide sequence: TGCAGCGTCCGACAGGGGACGGGAGAGACCCAGTACTTC. The full variable domain, its missing parts supplied by reference TRBV29-1 and TRBJ2-5, is SAVISQKPSRDICQRGTSLTIQCQVDSQVTMMFWYRQQPGQSLTLIATANQGSEATYESGFVIDKFPISRPNLTFSTLTVSNMSPEDSSIYLCSVRQGTGETQYFGPGTRLLVL.